This T cell receptor (beta chain) was sequenced for a study of blood T cell repertoires in COVID-19. TCRdb's copy holds only in-frame clones and misses some; the assay was immunoSEQ multiplex PCR. The sample carries around 150,000 clones, 80% recorded once. The sequence was collected from a woman aged 55 to 70 who had recovered from COVID-19. The sample was PBMCs or T cells enriched from blood (not recorded which).

CDR3 amino acids: CATSDPASGGETQYF. The CDR3 region has the DNA TGTGCCACCAGTGATCCCGCTAGCGGGGGGGAGACCCAGTACTTC. This sequence joins TRBV24-1 and TRBJ2-5; 11 bases fit TRBD2. V dropped 3 bases and J dropped 5; count of bases not matched to a gene: 4. From germline, CDR1 is KGHDR and CDR2 SFDVKD. There are 15 residues in the CDR3.